This T cell receptor beta chain stems from a study of sequential checkpoint blockade in melanoma. Study-wide background: First-line arms were nivolumab then ipilimumab, or the reverse, randomized 1:1.

Profiled with immunoSEQ multiplex PCR; TCRdb holds only in-frame clones, not every one. The repertoire consists of around 19,000 clones, with approximately 85% occurring once and the leading ten covering about half. Sample treatment: randomized to nivolumab then ipilimumab (arm A) or the reverse (arm B). Patients had received no earlier DNA-damaging chemotherapy. From thawed PBMCs, live CD3+CD8+ cells negative for CD19 and CD56 were sorted. Per germline, CDR1 SNHLY and CDR2 FYNNEI. CDR3 size: 18 residues. The source is a human donor with melanoma. The input for sequencing was CD8+ T cells sorted from blood (inferred from file names), taken from a patient given nivolumab and ipilimumab in sequence. The rearrangement uses TRBV2 and TRBJ2-5; TRBD2 might be the D (6 bases). The J call may be wrong; the DNA end is better matched by TRBJ2-7. The CDR3 loop reads CASSETRFVREISYEQYF. DNA for the CDR3: TGTGCCAGCAGTGAAACCCGGTTTGTTCGGGAGATCTCCTACGAGCAGTACTTC.